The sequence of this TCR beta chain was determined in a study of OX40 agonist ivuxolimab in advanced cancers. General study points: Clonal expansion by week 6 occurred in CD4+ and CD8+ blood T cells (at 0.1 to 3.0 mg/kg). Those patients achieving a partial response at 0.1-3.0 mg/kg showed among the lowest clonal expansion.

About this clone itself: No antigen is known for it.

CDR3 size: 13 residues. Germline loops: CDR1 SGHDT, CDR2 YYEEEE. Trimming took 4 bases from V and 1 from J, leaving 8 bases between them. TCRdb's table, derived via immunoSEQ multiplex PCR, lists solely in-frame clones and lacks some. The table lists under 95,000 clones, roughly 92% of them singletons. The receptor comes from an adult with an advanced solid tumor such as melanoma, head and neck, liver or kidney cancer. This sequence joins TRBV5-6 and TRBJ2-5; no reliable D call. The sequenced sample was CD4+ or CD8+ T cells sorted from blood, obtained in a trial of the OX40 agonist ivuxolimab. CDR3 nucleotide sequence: TGTGCCAGCAGCGCCACAATCCAAGAGACCCAGTACTTC. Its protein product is CASSATIQETQYF.